Listed below are T cell receptor beta chains from one sample, sequenced in a study of cytomegalovirus exposure and HLA in healthy donors. The protocol was immunoSEQ multiplex PCR, while the TCRdb copy is restricted to in-frame clones and leaves out a portion. This table has about 130,000 clones, about 80% appearing once. Material for sequencing was PBMCs. These receptors all come from a man aged 35 to 55 in good health and CMV-seronegative. Both conserved end residues are part of each CDR3. The order of the fields is V gene, J gene, clone size, D gene, CDR3 protein, CDR3 DNA. D genes are given only for firm matches. Size is omitted from some rows. Given values are once, few, many or a class for expanded clones.

TRBV5-6	TRBJ1-1	NA	TRBD1	CASSEIDRANTEAFF	TGTGCCAGCAGCGAAATCGACAGGGCGAACACTGAAGCTTTCTTT
TRBV27	TRBJ2-1	NA	TRBD1	CASGTGPSNNEQFF	TGTGCCAGCGGGACAGGTCCCTCCAACAATGAGCAGTTCTTC
TRBV6-4	TRBJ2-6	NA	NA	CAWGRNVLTF	TGTGCCTGGGGCCGCAACGTCCTGACTTTC
TRBV28	TRBJ1-5	NA	NA	CASSTPRRAGQPQHF	TGTGCCAGCAGTACCCCCCGACGAGCAGGTCAGCCCCAGCATTTT
TRBV7-2	TRBJ1-2	NA	NA	CASSLDGQLVGGYTF	TGTGCCAGCAGCTTAGACGGTCAGTTGGTCGGGGGCTACACCTTC
TRBV5-1	TRBJ2-3	NA	TRBD2	CASSAVGGRARTQYF	TGCGCCAGCAGCGCCGTTGGGGGGAGGGCCCGTACGCAGTATTTT
TRBV5-4	TRBJ2-6	NA	NA	CASSLWGAGANVLTF	TGTGCCAGCAGCTTGTGGGGAGCTGGGGCCAACGTCCTGACTTTC
TRBV5-1	TRBJ2-5	NA	TRBD2	CASSLGLAVQETQYF	TGCGCCAGCAGCTTGGGTCTAGCGGTTCAAGAGACCCAGTACTTC
TRBV21-1	TRBJ1-1	NA	NA	CASSKALRLTEAFF	TGTGCCAGCAGCAAAGCGCTAAGACTCACTGAAGCTTTCTTT
TRBV19	TRBJ2-7	NA	NA	CASSPTGYYEQYF	TGTGCCAGTAGTCCCACAGGGTACTACGAGCAGTACTTC
TRBV29-1	TRBJ2-4	NA	NA	CSVMGQSLAKNIQYF	TGCAGCGTTATGGGCCAAAGTCTAGCCAAAAACATTCAGTACTTC
TRBV5-1	TRBJ1-1	NA	NA	CASSPWEGDTEAFF	TGCGCCAGCAGTCCTTGGGAGGGGGACACTGAAGCTTTCTTT
TRBV6-1	TRBJ1-2	NA	TRBD1	CASSAVPGQGSYGYTF	TGTGCCAGCAGTGCCGTCCCGGGACAGGGCTCCTATGGCTACACCTTC
TRBV5-1	TRBJ2-1	few	TRBD2	CASATSGEYNEQFF	TGCGCCAGCGCCACTAGCGGGGAGTATAATGAGCAGTTCTTC
TRBV29-1	TRBJ1-1	NA	NA	CSVRREGTEAFF	TGCAGCGTCCGTCGGGAAGGTACTGAAGCTTTCTTT
TRBV6-5	TRBJ2-3	NA	TRBD2	CASSNFGGAGTDTQYF	TGTGCCAGCAGTAACTTCGGGGGGGCTGGCACAGATACGCAGTATTTT
TRBV14	TRBJ2-5	NA	TRBD2	CASSQGLAGLQETQYF	TGTGCCAGCAGCCAAGGTCTAGCGGGCCTACAAGAGACCCAGTACTTC
TRBV7-8	TRBJ2-3	NA	NA	CASSLALRGGYMTSTDTQYF	TGTGCCAGCAGCTTAGCGCTTAGGGGCGGCTACATGACCTCCACAGATACGCAGTATTTT
TRBV5-4	TRBJ2-1	once	TRBD2	CASSFPDARSGTYNEQFF	TGTGCCAGCAGCTTTCCGGACGCTCGCAGCGGGACTTACAATGAGCAGTTCTTC
TRBV30	TRBJ2-3	NA	NA	CAWTPGLDTQYF	TGTGCCTGGACACCGGGTCTAGATACGCAGTATTTT
TRBV5-1	TRBJ2-6	few	NA	CASSHTSTTRSGANVLTF	TGCGCCAGCAGCCATACCAGTACTACACGCTCTGGGGCCAACGTCCTGACTTTC
TRBV30	TRBJ1-6	NA	NA	CAWSEGSNSPLHF	TGTGCCTGGAGTGAGGGGTCCAATTCACCCCTCCACTTT
TRBV11-3	TRBJ2-2	NA	NA	CASSPRTVDIVGELFF	TGTGCCAGCAGCCCTAGGACAGTCGATATTGTCGGGGAGCTGTTTTTT
TRBV7-2	TRBJ1-5	few	TRBD1	CASSGTASNQPQHF	TGTGCCAGCAGCGGGACAGCTAGCAATCAGCCCCAGCATTTT
TRBV5-8	TRBJ2-7	NA	NA	CASDLVQYF	TGTGCCAGCGACTTAGTGCAGTACTTC
TRBV28	TRBJ1-1	NA	NA	CASSLLRTEAFF	TGTGCCAGCAGTTTGCTGAGGACTGAAGCTTTCTTT